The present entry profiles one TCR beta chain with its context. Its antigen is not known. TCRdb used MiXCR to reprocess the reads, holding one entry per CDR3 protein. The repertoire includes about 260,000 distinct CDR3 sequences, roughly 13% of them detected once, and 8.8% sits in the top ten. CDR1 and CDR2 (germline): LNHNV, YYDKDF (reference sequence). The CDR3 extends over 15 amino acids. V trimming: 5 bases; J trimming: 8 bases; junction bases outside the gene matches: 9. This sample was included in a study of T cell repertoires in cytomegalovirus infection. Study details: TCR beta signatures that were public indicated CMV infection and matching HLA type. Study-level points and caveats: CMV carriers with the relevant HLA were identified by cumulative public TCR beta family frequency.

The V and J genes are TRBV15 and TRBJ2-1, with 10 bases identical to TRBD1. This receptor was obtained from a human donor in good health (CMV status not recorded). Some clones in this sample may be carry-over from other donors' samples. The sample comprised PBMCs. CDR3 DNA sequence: TGTGCCACCAGCGCCGGGACAGGGGTGTCCTATGAGCAGTTCTTC. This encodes CATSAGTGVSYEQFF.